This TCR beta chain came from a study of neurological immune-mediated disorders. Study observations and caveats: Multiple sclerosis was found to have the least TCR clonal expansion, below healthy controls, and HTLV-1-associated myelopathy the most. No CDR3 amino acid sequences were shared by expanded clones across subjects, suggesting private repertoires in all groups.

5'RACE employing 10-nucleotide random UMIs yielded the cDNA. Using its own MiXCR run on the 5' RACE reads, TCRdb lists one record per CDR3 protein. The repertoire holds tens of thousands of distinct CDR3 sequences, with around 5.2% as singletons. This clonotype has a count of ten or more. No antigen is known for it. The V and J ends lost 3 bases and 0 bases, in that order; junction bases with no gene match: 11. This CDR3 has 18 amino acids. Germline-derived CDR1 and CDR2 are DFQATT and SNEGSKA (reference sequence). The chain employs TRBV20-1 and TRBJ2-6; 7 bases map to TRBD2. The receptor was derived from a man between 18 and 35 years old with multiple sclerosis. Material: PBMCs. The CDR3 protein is CSASTEAGWNSGANVLTF. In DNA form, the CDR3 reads TGCAGTGCTAGTACGGAAGCGGGGTGGAACTCTGGGGCCAACGTCCTGACTTTC.